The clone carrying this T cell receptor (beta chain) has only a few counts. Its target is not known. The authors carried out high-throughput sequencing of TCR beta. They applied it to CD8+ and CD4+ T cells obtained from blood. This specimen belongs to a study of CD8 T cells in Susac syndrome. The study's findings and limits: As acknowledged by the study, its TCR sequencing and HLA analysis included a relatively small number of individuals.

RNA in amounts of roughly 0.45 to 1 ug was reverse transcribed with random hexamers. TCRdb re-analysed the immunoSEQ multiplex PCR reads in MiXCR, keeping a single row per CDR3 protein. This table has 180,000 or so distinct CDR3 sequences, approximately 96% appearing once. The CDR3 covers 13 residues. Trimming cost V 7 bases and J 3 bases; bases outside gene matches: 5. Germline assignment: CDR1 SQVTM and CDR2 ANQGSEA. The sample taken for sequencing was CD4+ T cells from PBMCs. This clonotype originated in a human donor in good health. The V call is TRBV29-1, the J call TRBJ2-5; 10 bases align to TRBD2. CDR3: CSASGGAKETQYF. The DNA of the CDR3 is TGCAGCGCAAGCGGGGGGGCAAAAGAGACCCAGTACTTC.